This section outlines one T cell receptor beta chain sequence together with its context. Its antigen is unknown. This sample was taken from a study of T cell responses to AZD1222 COVID-19 vaccine. Study-wide findings and caveats: Two doses of AZD1222 preceded a rise in Spike-specific TCR breadth and depth. Spike was spanned by vaccine-associated CD4 TCRs, with dominance at 160-218 and 743-854.

CDR3 length: 12 amino acids. V was cut by 5 bases and J by 7 bases, with 8 bases left in between. CDR1 and CDR2 (germline): SEHNR, FQNEAQ (reference sequence). Clones were read by immunoSEQ multiplex PCR, and TCRdb kept only the in-frame ones, dropping some. The repertoire has 180,000 or so clones, about 94% of them found once; the top ten carry 0.95% to 1.1%. The starting material was peripheral blood, obtained 28 days after the second AZD1222 dose. This clonotype was obtained from an adult who received the AZD1222 COVID-19 vaccine. The chain links TRBV7-9 to TRBJ2-2; no reliable D call. The CDR3 DNA sequence: TGTGCCAGCAGCCCCCCGCTCGGGGAGCTGTTTTTT. This encodes CASSPPLGELFF.